The rows below give T cell receptor beta chains drawn from one sample of a study of cytomegalovirus exposure and HLA in healthy donors. Libraries were prepared by immunoSEQ multiplex PCR; TCRdb keeps only in-frame clonotypes and omits some of them. The data show tens of thousands of clones, about four fifths seen once. Sequences were obtained from PBMCs. The receptors were gathered from a middle-aged woman in good health and CMV-seronegative. Each CDR3 is given with its conserved first and last residue. Part of the rows lack a size; the others show once, few, many or a class for expanded clones.

j_call | v_call | clone_size | cdr3_aa
TRBJ1-3 | TRBV6-1 | - | CASREGGFSGNTIYF
TRBJ2-1 | TRBV19 | - | CASSGRVRGNEQFF
TRBJ2-5 | TRBV10-3 | - | CAISDRRDQETQYF
TRBJ2-1 | TRBV28 | once | CASYRPGQGAGEQFF
TRBJ1-2 | TRBV19 | - | CASSFDGYTF
TRBJ2-2 | TRBV2 | - | CASSLDTGELFF
TRBJ2-7 | TRBV30 | - | CAFSTGQGLEQYF
TRBJ2-6 | TRBV5-5 | medium-sized | CASSFFRRTGGANVLTF
TRBJ1-5 | TRBV9 | once | CASSALGLSNQPQHF
TRBJ1-1 | TRBV15 | once | CATSRDLVEAFF
TRBJ2-3 | TRBV19 | few | CASSATSGGVTDTQYF
TRBJ1-2 | TRBV29-1 | - | CSVYGQGGIYGYPF
TRBJ2-1 | TRBV7-9 | - | CASRTGGYNEQFF
TRBJ2-1 | TRBV5-4 | few | CASSTSSGGFHEQFF
TRBJ2-7 | TRBV2 | few | CASSVEQGFFYEQYF
TRBJ1-4 | TRBV7-9 | - | CASVEGWGHGAQKEKLFF
TRBJ2-3 | TRBV5-6 | once | CASRLDNRGRADTQYF
TRBJ1-1 | TRBV28 | - | CASSLEATVNTEAFF
TRBJ2-5 | TRBV30 | once | CAWGGQPGETQYF